This is a list of T cell receptor beta chains from one sample in a study of blood T cell repertoires in COVID-19. Produced via immunoSEQ multiplex PCR; TCRdb's table is partial and in-frame only. Of 40,000 to 45,000 clones listed, around 91% are singletons. Sequencing was carried out using peripheral blood. These receptors all stem from a man between 50 and 59 years old with active COVID-19. The CDR3 runs from the conserved cysteine through the conserved F or W. A D gene is named only where the DNA matches it firmly. Clone sizes are given selectively: once, few, many, or a class where the clone is expanded.

J | length | D | size | V | DNA | CDR3
TRBJ2-3 | 12 | . | . | TRBV7-9 | TGTGCCAGCAGGGAGAGGACAGATACGCAGTATTTT | CASRERTDTQYF
TRBJ2-2 | 15 | TRBD2 | . | TRBV3-1/TRBV3-2 | TGTGCCAGCCGGGGGAGGGAGGGCTACACCGGGGAGCTGTTTTTT | CASRGREGYTGELFF
TRBJ2-3 | 13 | . | . | TRBV5-1 | TGCGCCAGCAGCTTGGATATCTCAGATACGCAGTATTTT | CASSLDISDTQYF
TRBJ2-7 | 16 | . | . | TRBV5-1 | TGCGCCAGCAGCTTGGATAGGGCAGGGGGGAGCTACGAGCAGTACTTC | CASSLDRAGGSYEQYF
TRBJ2-1 | 11 | . | . | TRBV2 | TGTGCCAGCAGTGAGGACCTAGCAATGTTCTTC | CASSEDLAMFF
TRBJ1-4 | 18 | . | . | TRBV11-2 | TGTGCCAGCAGCTTAGATCGGTTTGGCGGGGCAACTAATGAAAAACTGTTTTTT | CASSLDRFGGATNEKLFF
TRBJ1-1 | 15 | . | . | TRBV7-2 | TGTGCCAGCAGCTTGGTGTTCGGCAGCGACTTTGAAGCTTTCTTT | CASSLVFGSDFEAFF
TRBJ2-2 | 13 | . | . | TRBV3-1/TRBV3-2 | TGTGCCAGCAGCCCAGGGCTGGACGGGGAGCTGTTTTTT | CASSPGLDGELFF
TRBJ2-7 | 14 | TRBD1 | . | TRBV29-1 | TGCAGCGTTATCCCCGGGACAGGGGTGAGGGAGCAGTACTTC | CSVIPGTGVREQYF
TRBJ1-1 | 15 | TRBD1 | few | TRBV28 | TGTGCCAGCAGAAGCTCCGGGACAGCCTTATCTGAAGCTTTCTTT | CASRSSGTALSEAFF
TRBJ1-1 | 13 | . | . | TRBV7-9 | TGTGCCAGCAGCCAGGGAGGATTCACTGAAGCTTTCTTT | CASSQGGFTEAFF
TRBJ1-2 | 15 | TRBD1 | . | TRBV6-5 | TGTGCCAGCAGGGATACAGGGGCCACTAACTATGGCTACACCTTC | CASRDTGATNYGYTF
TRBJ1-1 | 12 | . | . | TRBV7-8 | TGTGCCAGCAGCCCCGCCGAGGGGAGGGCTTTCTTT | CASSPAEGRAFF